Presented here are 17 T cell receptor beta chains from one specimen sequenced in a study of blood T cells in healthy people across ages. The authors ran a second PCR of about 7 to 11 cycles using a sample-barcoded 5' primer and a J-beta primer mix. TCRdb re-called the 5' RACE reads with MiXCR, one entry per CDR3 protein. The table records 550,000 to 650,000 distinct CDR3 sequences, approximately 30% of them present only once. The sample comprised blood. These receptors originate from an elderly woman in good health.

As for this clonotype: This could be a read error, since a much larger clone is one nucleotide away. The J gene is TRBJ1-6, the V gene TRBV10-3; D is undetermined. The CDR3 sequence is 15 residues long. CDR1 and CDR2 (germline): ENHRY, SYGVKD. Here the CDR3 reads CALSESGEGISPLHF. The CDR3 nucleotides read TGTGCCCTCAGTGAGTCCGGAGAAGGGATTTCACCCCTCCACTTT.

Regarding this clonotype: This clone may be a read error of a much larger clone one base away. The chain uses TRBV9 and TRBJ2-1; 7 bases are a match to TRBD1. CDR1 SGDLS and CDR2 YYNGEE come from the germline V gene. There are 14 residues in the CDR3. This CDR3 reads CASSAQGTYNEQIF. The DNA for the CDR3 is TGTGCCAGCAGCGCACAGGGGACCTACAATGAGCAGATCTTC.

To note about this clonotype: This may come from a read error, since a much larger clone is one base off. The chain links TRBV12-5 to TRBJ2-1; the match to TRBD2 covers 13 bases. The trim removed 9 bases at V and 6 bases at J, leaving 5 bases unmatched. CDR3 length equals 14 residues. In germline, CDR1 is LGHNT, CDR2 FRNRAP. CDR3 DNA: TGTGCTAGCCAACTAGCGGGGGGGGGCAATGAGCAGTTCTTC. The encoded protein is CASQLAGGGNEQFF.

Ten or more counts support this clonotype. This CDR3 reads CSASPSGGSLSTDTQYF. DNA of the CDR3: TGCAGTGCTAGTCCCAGCGGGGGGTCCCTAAGCACAGATACGCAGTATTTT. J is TRBJ2-3 and V is TRBV20-1; TRBD2 matches 9 bases. V gave up 3 bases and J gave up 0 bases; unmatched junction bases: 10. There are 17 residues in the CDR3. Germline lookup yields CDR1 DFQATT and CDR2 SNEGSKA (reference sequence).

This clonotype occurred many times. The chain recombines TRBV20-1 with TRBJ1-5; 8 bases are a match to TRBD1. J gave up 7 bases and V 4 bases, and 9 bases lay outside the gene matches. The CDR3 extends over 14 amino acids. The V gene's germline CDR1 is DFQATT and CDR2 SNEGSKA (reference sequence). The CDR3 region is CSATRGRTGQPQHF. In nucleotides, the CDR3 is TGCAGTGCTACCAGGGGGCGAACGGGGCAGCCCCAGCATTTT.

This clonotype showed up many times. V and J are TRBV6-4 and TRBJ2-1; D perhaps matches TRBD2 (6 bases). This CDR3 has 13 residues. Trimming shortened V by 2 bases and J by 10 bases, and 12 bases separated the two germline ends. Germline CDR1 and CDR2: MRHNA and SNTAGT. CDR3 region: CASSDTEGGEQFF. The DNA of the CDR3 is TGTGCCAGCAGTGACACGGAAGGAGGGGAGCAGTTCTTC.

The rearrangement uses TRBV10-3 and TRBJ2-7, with D tentatively TRBD2 (7 bases). Gene TRBJ2-5 matches the end of the DNA better, so the J call may be wrong. The CDR3 is 14 amino acids. Germline values: CDR1 ENHRY, CDR2 SYGVKD. CDR3 DNA sequence: TGTGCCATCAGTGGGACCAGGGGAGGGGAGACCCAGTACTTC. It translates to CAISGTRGGETQYF.

This CDR3 reads CASSLPGSLRSYNEQFF. In DNA form, the CDR3 reads TGTGCCAGCAGCCTGCCAGGGTCCCTCAGATCCTACAATGAGCAGTTCTTC. This chain joins TRBV13 and TRBJ2-1, with a possible D match to TRBD1 (5 bases). Germline values: CDR1 PRHDT, CDR2 FYEKMQ (reference sequence). With 5 bases removed from V and 1 base from J, the gap between germline ends came to 18 bases. The CDR3 spans 17 residues.

Many counts were recorded for this clonotype. J is TRBJ2-1 and V is TRBV5-1; tentative D call: TRBD2 (6 bases). V lost 4 bases, J lost 1 base, and 9 bases lay in between. The CDR3 covers 14 residues. Germline V lookup: CDR1 SGHRS, CDR2 YFSETQ. CDR3 nucleotide sequence: TGCGCCAGCAGCCAGGGACTTTCCTACAATGAGCAGTTCTTC. Translation gives CASSQGLSYNEQFF.

The genes are TRBV7-2 and TRBJ2-3, with D unresolved. From germline, CDR1 is SGHTA and CDR2 FQGNSA. Trimming took off 7 bases at V and 2 bases at J, with 7 bases between the two ends. The CDR3 loop spans 12 amino acids. CDR3 residues: CASTPPTDTQYF. The DNA for the CDR3 is TGTGCCAGCACACCCCCCACAGATACGCAGTATTTT.

CDR3 in DNA: TGCAGCGTTGGAGGGGGCAGGGGATACAATGAGCAGTTCTTC. Translated, it gives CSVGGGRGYNEQFF. V gene TRBV29-1 combines with J gene TRBJ2-1; TRBD1 matches at 7 bases. There are 14 residues in the CDR3. With V trimmed by 4 bases and J by 4 bases, 7 bases remained unmatched. Germline V gene sequence: CDR1 SQVTM, CDR2 ANQGSEA.

This clonotype was counted many times. The chain combines TRBV7-2 with TRBJ2-1, with a tentative D call TRBD1 (6 bases). CDR3 length equals 15 residues. The germline CDR1 and CDR2 sequences are SGHTA and FQGNSA. The V gene lost 3 bases and the J gene lost 0 bases, with 9 bases spanning the gap. CDR3 in amino acids: CASSFTGSSYNEQFF. The CDR3, as DNA: TGTGCCAGCAGCTTCACAGGGAGCTCCTACAATGAGCAGTTCTTC.

This clonotype was detected many times. The chain links TRBV6-1 to TRBJ2-7; 10 bases are shared with TRBD1. CDR1 MNHNS and CDR2 SASEGT come from the germline V gene. Germline trimming cut 2 bases from V and 4 bases from J; bases unmatched to any gene: 5. CDR3 length: 15 residues. The CDR3 loop is CASSETWDRGYEQYF. The CDR3 DNA follows: TGTGCCAGCAGTGAAACCTGGGACAGGGGTTACGAGCAGTACTTC.

About this clonotype: A clone one base away is much larger, so this may be a read error. The chain recombines TRBV20-1 with TRBJ2-4, with D maybe TRBD2 (5 bases). The germline V and J ends were trimmed by 5 bases and 5 bases, with 10 bases remaining between them. In germline, CDR1 is DFQATT, CDR2 SNEGSKA (reference sequence). The CDR3 contains 12 residues. CDR3 loop: CSAGGGENIQYF. The CDR3 DNA reads TGCAGTGCTGGAGGTGGGGAAAACATTCAGTACTTC.

For this clonotype: Germline is not matched at one junction end, which may reflect a read error. The chain links TRBV20-1 to TRBJ2-1; tentatively, D is TRBD2 (6 bases). This CDR3 is built from 15 residues. The germline CDR1 and CDR2 sequences are DFQATT and SNEGSKA (reference sequence). The CDR3 reads CSTRDRGLPNTEAFF. The CDR3 DNA is TGCAGTACTAGAGATCGGGGACTCCCGAACACTGAAGCGTTCTTC.

This chain links TRBV5-1 with TRBJ1-1; possible D gene TRBD1, 6 bases. The CDR3 is 14 residues long. CDR1 SGHRS and CDR2 YFSETQ come from the germline V gene. Deletions cut 4 bases from V and 4 bases from J, with 14 bases between. This CDR3 reads CASSPRGFGTEAFF. The CDR3 nucleotides are TGCGCCAGCAGCCCCAGGGGTTTCGGCACTGAAGCTTTCTTT. The entire variable domain, with the rest obtained from reference TRBV5-1 and TRBJ1-1, is as follows: KAGVTQTPRYLIKTRGQQVTLSCSPISGHRSVSWYQQTPGQGLQFLFEYFSETQRNKGNFPGRFSGRQFSNSRSEMNVSTLELGDSALYLCASSPRGFGTEAFFGQGTRLTVV.

This clonotype turned up a few times. A much larger clone sits a single nucleotide away, making a read error possible. This sequence joins TRBV2 and TRBJ2-1; D remains ambiguous. The J call may be faulty, since TRBJ2-7 better matches the DNA end. The germline gives CDR1 SNHLY, CDR2 FYNNEI. CDR3 length: 13 residues. The CDR3 sequence is CASSVRSYNEQYF. DNA for the CDR3: TGTGCCAGCAGTGTTCGGTCCTACAATGAGCAGTACTTC.